This is a list of T cell receptor beta chains from one sample in a study of OX40 agonist ivuxolimab in advanced cancers. Using immunoSEQ multiplex PCR, the repertoire was profiled, and TCRdb retains in-frame clones only, with some absent. The repertoire has 50,000 to 65,000 clones, 75% to 90% of them found once; the top ten carry 9.5% to 15%. The source was CD4+ or CD8+ T cells sorted from blood, collected in a trial of the OX40 agonist ivuxolimab. The receptors come from an adult with an advanced solid tumor such as melanoma, head and neck, liver or kidney cancer. CDR3s include the opening cysteine and the closing phenylalanine or tryptophan. Each record gives: V gene, clone size, J gene, D gene, CDR3 protein, CDR3 DNA. A D gene is named only where the DNA matches it firmly. Size is stated for part of the rows, as once, few or many counts, or as a class when the clone is expanded.

>TRBV7-9|-|TRBJ2-3|-
CASSLESWLGGSTDTQYF
TGTGCCAGCAGCTTAGAGTCATGGCTGGGCGGCAGCACAGATACGCAGTATTTT
>TRBV5-1|-|TRBJ1-1|-
CASSFSDVNTEAFF
TGCGCCAGCAGCTTCTCGGACGTGAACACTGAAGCTTTCTTT
>TRBV30|-|TRBJ2-5|TRBD1
CASTRGGRRETQYF
TGTGCCTCAACCAGAGGGGGCCGTCGAGAGACCCAGTACTTC
>TRBV5-4|-|TRBJ2-5|TRBD2
CASSFPASGAETQYF
TGTGCCAGCAGCTTTCCCGCTAGCGGGGCAGAGACCCAGTACTTC
>TRBV4-1|few|TRBJ1-2|-
CASSQEGRNGYTF
TGCGCCAGCAGCCAAGAGGGACGTAATGGCTACACCTTC
>TRBV19|-|TRBJ2-1|-
CASSRSSGDEQFF
TGTGCCAGTAGTAGAAGTTCCGGGGATGAGCAGTTCTTC
>TRBV7-2|once|TRBJ1-6|-
CASSLAVQGRSPLHF
TGTGCCAGCAGCTTAGCTGTCCAGGGTAGATCACCCCTCCACTTT
>TRBV15|-|TRBJ1-1|-
CATSRGLFFGGLNTEAFF
TGTGCCACCAGCAGGGGTCTCTTTTTTGGAGGACTGAACACTGAAGCTTTCTTT
>TRBV5-1|-|TRBJ2-5|-
CASSLMVGQETQYF
TGCGCCAGCAGCTTGATGGTCGGACAAGAGACCCAGTACTTC
>TRBV7-9|-|TRBJ2-2|-
CASSLGDTGELFF
TGTGCCAGCAGCTTAGGGGACACCGGGGAGCTGTTTTTT
>TRBV28|-|TRBJ2-5|TRBD2
CASNEGLAQETQYF
TGTGCCAGCAATGAGGGACTAGCACAAGAGACCCAGTACTTC
>TRBV7-9|-|TRBJ1-3|-
CASSLAGGSGNTIYF
TGTGCCAGCAGCTTAGCAGGGGGCTCTGGAAACACCATATATTTT
>TRBV10-2|many|TRBJ1-2|-
CASSDTGNYGYTF
TGCGCCAGCAGTGACACAGGGAACTATGGCTACACCTTC
>TRBV9|-|TRBJ1-2|-
CASSVDDSYGYTF
TGTGCCAGCAGCGTTGACGACAGCTATGGCTACACCTTC
>TRBV6-5|-|TRBJ2-1|-
CASSYATGINEQFF
TGTGCCAGCAGTTACGCGACAGGCATCAATGAGCAGTTCTTC
>TRBV5-6|-|TRBJ1-2|-
CASSLAVTGRGYGYTF
TGTGCCAGCAGCTTGGCCGTCACCGGAAGAGGCTATGGCTACACCTTC
>TRBV19|once|TRBJ2-2|TRBD1
CASSPGRGQYDYTGELFF
TGTGCCAGTAGCCCGGGCAGGGGGCAGTATGATTACACCGGGGAGCTGTTTTTT
>TRBV4-3|-|TRBJ2-7|-
CASSHSRGAPSYEQYF
TGCGCCAGCAGCCATAGCCGGGGGGCCCCCTCCTACGAGCAGTACTTC
>TRBV5-1|-|TRBJ1-2|-
CASSDEGWRTNYGYTF
TGCGCCAGCAGCGACGAGGGATGGAGGACTAACTATGGCTACACCTTC
>TRBV27|once|TRBJ2-7|TRBD1
CASSPPPDRDRDTYEQYF
TGTGCCAGCAGTCCCCCCCCCGACCGGGACAGGGATACCTACGAGCAGTACTTC
>TRBV7-2|-|TRBJ2-3|-
CASSFSWLPADTQYF
TGTGCCAGCAGTTTCAGTTGGTTACCGGCAGATACGCAGTATTTT
>TRBV5-1|-|TRBJ1-2|TRBD1
CASSLSGQGAYGYGYTF
TGCGCCAGCAGCTTGAGCGGACAGGGGGCGTACGGCTATGGCTACACCTTC
>TRBV6-6|-|TRBJ1-3|-
CASSRAQGSGNTIYF
TGTGCCAGCAGCCGTGCGCAAGGCTCTGGAAACACCATATATTTT
>TRBV5-5|few|TRBJ2-2|TRBD1
CASSSGGADTGELFF
TGTGCCAGCAGCTCAGGGGGCGCAGACACCGGGGAGCTGTTTTTT
>TRBV28|-|TRBJ1-1|-
CASSFGGLNTEAFF
TGTGCCAGCAGTTTCGGCGGATTGAACACTGAAGCTTTCTTT
>TRBV6-1|-|TRBJ1-4|TRBD1
CASRTTGGKNEKLFF
TGTGCCAGCAGAACCACAGGGGGCAAGAATGAAAAACTGTTTTTT
>TRBV7-8|-|TRBJ1-2|-
CASSPRRGTQANYGYTF
TGTGCCAGCAGCCCGAGGCGGGGGACACAAGCTAACTATGGCTACACCTTC
>TRBV6-6|-|TRBJ2-7|-
CASRSMTGPEQYF
TGTGCCAGCAGGTCCATGACAGGACCCGAGCAGTACTTC
>TRBV5-5|few|TRBJ2-5|-
CASSFPQETQYF
TGTGCCAGCAGCTTCCCCCAAGAGACCCAGTACTTC
>TRBV28|-|TRBJ1-5|-
CASTDKAGLNSNQPQHF
TGTGCCAGCACCGATAAGGCAGGACTCAATAGCAATCAGCCCCAGCATTTT
>TRBV4-3|-|TRBJ1-2|-
CASSQDLQQGYGYTF
TGCGCCAGCAGCCAAGATCTACAACAGGGCTATGGCTACACCTTC
>TRBV10-3|once|TRBJ1-5|-
CAISRAGNNQPQHF
TGTGCCATCAGTAGGGCAGGGAACAATCAGCCCCAGCATTTT
>TRBV28|-|TRBJ2-7|-
CASSFGGAPYEQYF
TGTGCCAGCAGTTTCGGGGGCGCGCCCTACGAGCAGTACTTC
>TRBV5-4|-|TRBJ1-1|-
CASSLMNAEAFF
TGTGCCAGCAGCTTAATGAACGCTGAAGCTTTCTTT
>TRBV7-2|-|TRBJ2-7|-
CASSLGSGLTYEQYF
TGTGCCAGCAGCTTAGGATCGGGGCTCACCTACGAGCAGTACTTC